Included here is one TCR beta chain sequence, with context. Sequencing used immunoSEQ multiplex PCR; TCRdb keeps in-frame clones, though not all of them. The table lists under 100,000 clones, 70% to 90% of them singletons. The record originates from a study of control samples from healthy donors and cancer patients. Germline V gives CDR1 SGHNT, CDR2 YYREEE (reference sequence). The V end lost 4 bases, the J end lost 2 bases, and 7 bases lay between the germline ends. The CDR3 sequence is 14 residues long. The sequenced material came from PBMCs. This rearrangement joins TRBV5-4 to TRBJ2-6, with D possibly TRBD1 on 6 matching bases. The TCR originated in a woman aged 50 to 65 with colorectal cancer. CDR3 region: CASSGGTGANVLTF. The CDR3 region has the DNA TGTGCCAGCAGCGGGGGCACTGGGGCCAACGTCCTGACTTTC.